These 3 T cell receptor beta chains were sequenced from one sample in a study of CD8 T cells in ankylosing spondylitis. Findings and caveats of the study: What appeared characteristic of ankylosing spondylitis blood was a TCR beta motif of several highly homologous variants.

TCRdb used MiXCR to reprocess the 5' RACE reads, holding one entry per CDR3 protein. The data show almost 400,000 distinct CDR3 sequences, more than 20% seen once. Their cognate antigens are unknown. Input material: blood, either unsorted or a sorted T cell fraction (not recorded which). The origin of the receptors is a male donor with ankylosing spondylitis.

This clonotype was seen a few times. This chain connects TRBV20-1 to TRBJ1-5; no definite D call. V was cut by 3 bases and J by 3 bases, with 12 bases left in between. CDR1 DFQATT and CDR2 SNEGSKA come from the germline V gene (reference sequence). There are 14 residues in the CDR3. The CDR3, as DNA: TGCAGTGCTAGTACCGCGGCAGTCAATCAGCCCCAGCATTTT. It codes for CSASTAAVNQPQHF.

This clonotype came up a few times. V and J are TRBV20-1 and TRBJ2-1, with 7 bases lining up with TRBD2. CDR1 is DFQATT and CDR2 is SNEGSKA in the germline V gene (reference sequence). The CDR3 is 13 residues long. Germline trimming cut 3 bases from V and 9 bases from J; bases unmatched to any gene: 8. Here the CDR3 reads CSASGRERVEQFF. The DNA for the CDR3 is TGCAGTGCTAGTGGGCGGGAGCGAGTTGAGCAGTTCTTC.

The gene calls are TRBV29-1 and TRBJ2-3; 13 bases match TRBD2. Germline V gene lookup returns CDR1 SQVTM and CDR2 ANQGSEA. J was trimmed by 0 bases and V by 6 bases; bases with no gene match: 18. CDR3 size: 20 residues. In DNA, the CDR3 is TGCAGCGTCGCCAGGACTAGCGGGAGTTTTCTGAGACCTAGCACAGATACGCAGTATTTT. It encodes CSVARTSGSFLRPSTDTQYF.